One sample yielded the 3 T cell receptor beta chains listed below, sequenced in a study of beta chain features in type 1 diabetes (dated by TCRdb to between 2018 and 2020). Results and caveats for the whole study, not just this receptor: A moderate but significant shortening of TCRB CDR3 length was observed in type 1 diabetes patients in all four CD4+ subsets.

Their antigens are not known. Libraries were built with the immunoSEQ multiplex PCR assay. The entire amount of isolated RNA was reverse transcribed using the High Capacity cDNA Reverse Transcription Kit, so the sequenced TCRB transcripts were expressed ones. The table was pulled from immuneACCESS by TCRdb, which kept in-frame rearrangements only. Such tables lose some clones; where checked, under half of the loss comes from unresolved V genes, and the rest has no known cause. The table for this sample lists about 710,000 clones; around 15% of them were counted only once. Roughly 0.04% of the sample goes to the ten largest clones. The sample comprised naive CD4+ T cells from blood. According to the study, the label for this sample's cell subset or site signals: true naive CD4+ T cells. These receptors were obtained from a young man with type 1 diabetes.

The chain combines TRBV9 with TRBJ1-2; no clear D gene. The CDR3 has 15 residues. V shed 0 bases and J shed 6 bases, with 15 bases lying between them. Germline CDR1 reads SGDLS; CDR2 reads YYNGEE. Written as DNA, the CDR3 is TGTGCCAGCAGCGTAGGTCGGCTAGTAGTAGATGGCTACACCTTC. Its translation is CASSVGRLVVDGYTF.

CDR3 DNA: TGTGCCAGCAGTAGATCCGGGGAAGAGTTCTTC. Its translation is CASSRSGEEFF. The chain uses TRBV28 and TRBJ2-1, with D perhaps TRBD2 (5 bases). The V gene's germline CDR1 is MDHEN and CDR2 SYDVKM. This CDR3 region has 11 residues. With 5 bases removed from V and 14 bases from J, the gap between germline ends came to 13 bases.

This clone was observed a few times. The rearrangement uses TRBV7-3 and TRBJ1-2; D not certain. Trimming shortened V by 2 bases and J by 8 bases, and 12 bases separated the two germline ends. Germline CDR1 is SGHTA and CDR2 is FQGTGA. The CDR3 length is 13 residues. CDR3 nucleotides: TGTGCCAGCAGCTTACCCGGGAGCGGGGGCTACACCTTC. It translates to CASSLPGSGGYTF.